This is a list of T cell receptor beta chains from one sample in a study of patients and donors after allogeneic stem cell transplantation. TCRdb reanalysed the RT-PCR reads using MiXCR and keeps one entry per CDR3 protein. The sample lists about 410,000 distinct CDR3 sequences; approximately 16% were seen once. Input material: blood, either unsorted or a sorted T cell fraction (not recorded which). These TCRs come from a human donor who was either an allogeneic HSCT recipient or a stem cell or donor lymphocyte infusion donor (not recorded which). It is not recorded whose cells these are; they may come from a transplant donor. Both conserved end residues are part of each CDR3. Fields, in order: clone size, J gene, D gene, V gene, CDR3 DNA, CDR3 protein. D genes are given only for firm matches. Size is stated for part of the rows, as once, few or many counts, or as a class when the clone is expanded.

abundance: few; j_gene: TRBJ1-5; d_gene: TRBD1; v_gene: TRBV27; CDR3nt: TGTGCCAGCAGTTTCCTTGGACAGGGGCGGAATCAGCCCCAGCATTTT; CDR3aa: CASSFLGQGRNQPQHF
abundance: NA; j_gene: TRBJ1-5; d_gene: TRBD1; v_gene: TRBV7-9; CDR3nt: TGTGCCAGCAGCGTAGACAGGGGGAATCAGCCCCAGCATTTT; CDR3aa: CASSVDRGNQPQHF
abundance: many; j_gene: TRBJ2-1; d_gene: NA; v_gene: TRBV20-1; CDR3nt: TGCAGTGCTAACCGGGACCCCCGGGGTCAGGAGCAGTTCTTC; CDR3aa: CSANRDPRGQEQFF
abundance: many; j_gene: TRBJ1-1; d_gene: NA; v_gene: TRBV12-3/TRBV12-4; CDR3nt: TGTGCCAGCAGTTTAGCAGGGGTGAGCACTGAAGCTTTCTTT; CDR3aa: CASSLAGVSTEAFF
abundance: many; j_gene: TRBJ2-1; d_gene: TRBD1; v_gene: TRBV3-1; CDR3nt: TGTGCCAGCAGCCATGGGGACAGGGTCTCTGGTGAGCAGTTCTTC; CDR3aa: CASSHGDRVSGEQFF
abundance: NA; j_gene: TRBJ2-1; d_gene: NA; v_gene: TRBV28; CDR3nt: TGTGCCAGCAGTTCCCCGGGTGACCAGTTCTTC; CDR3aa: CASSSPGDQFF
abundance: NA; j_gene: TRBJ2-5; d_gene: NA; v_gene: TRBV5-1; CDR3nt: TGCGCCAGCAGCTTGGAAGGGGGGTTGTTGACCCAGTACTTC; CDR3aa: CASSLEGGLLTQYF
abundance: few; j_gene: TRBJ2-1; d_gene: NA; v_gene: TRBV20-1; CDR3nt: TGCAGTGCTAGCACCCCGAGCGATGAGCAGTTCTTC; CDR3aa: CSASTPSDEQFF
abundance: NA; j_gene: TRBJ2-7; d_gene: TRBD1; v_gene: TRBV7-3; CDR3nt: TGTGCCAGCAGACCTTCCGGGACAGATATCTACGAGCAGTACTTC; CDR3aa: CASRPSGTDIYEQYF
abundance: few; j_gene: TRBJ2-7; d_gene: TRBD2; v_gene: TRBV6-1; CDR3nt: TGTGCCAGCAGTGAATGGGGAGGGTACGAGCAGTACTTC; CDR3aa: CASSEWGGYEQYF